Presented here are 5 T cell receptor beta chains from one specimen sequenced in a study of metastatic and nonmetastatic thyroid tumors. Through MiXCR, TCRdb re-clonotyped the PCR reads. The data show under 50,000 clones, around 20% seen once. Thyroid surgery was performed in patients who had received no treatment beforehand. Sequenced input: blood. The receptors were sampled from a male donor with papillary thyroid cancer or a benign thyroid nodule (not recorded which). Some clones in this sample may be carry-over from other donors' samples.

Many counts were recorded for this clone. The chain combines TRBV27 with TRBJ2-1, with 13 bases lining up with TRBD2. Looked up from germline, CDR1 is MNHEY and CDR2 is SMNVEV (reference sequence). The CDR3 totals 17 residues. V gave up 5 bases and J gave up 1 base; unmatched junction bases: 5. The DNA of the CDR3 is TGTGCCAGCAGTAAACTAGCGGGAGGGCCTTCCTACAATGAGCAGTTCTTC. Its translation: CASSKLAGGPSYNEQFF.

This clone was detected only a few times. One junction end disagrees with the germline gene, perhaps due to a read error. The genes are TRBV15 and TRBJ1-2, with D unclear. CDR1 and CDR2 from the germline V gene are LNHNV and YYDKDF (reference sequence). The CDR3 has 15 amino acids. The CDR3 region is CATREGVVANYGYTF. The CDR3 bases are TGCGCCACCCGAGAGGGCGTTGTAGCTAACTATGGCTACACCTTC.

This clone occurred a few times. The rearrangement links TRBV6-2 or TRBV6-3 to TRBJ2-7, with 12 positions matching TRBD2. V lost 6 bases and J lost 2; bases outside the gene matches: 11. Germline lookup yields CDR1 MNHEY and CDR2 SVGEGT. The CDR3 contains 17 residues. The CDR3 spells CASSLSAPSGRAYEQYF. The DNA for the CDR3 is TGTGCCAGCAGCTTATCGGCTCCTAGCGGGAGGGCCTACGAGCAGTACTTC.

This clone was counted ten times or more. The V and J genes are TRBV7-9 and TRBJ2-1; 7 bases align to TRBD1. J was trimmed by 5 bases and V by 4 bases; bases with no gene match: 8. Looked up from germline, CDR1 is SEHNR and CDR2 is FQNEAQ (reference sequence). The CDR3 loop spans 15 amino acids. CDR3 sequence: CASSSRAGGHNEQFF. The CDR3 DNA reads as TGTGCCAGCAGCTCGAGGGCAGGGGGACACAATGAGCAGTTCTTC.

This chain joins TRBV6-5 and TRBJ2-2; D gene uncertain. The length of the CDR3 is 16 residues. With 0 bases removed from V and 4 bases from J, the gap between germline ends came to 12 bases. Germline CDR1 MNHEY, CDR2 SVGAGI. CDR3 nucleotide sequence: TGTGCCAGCAGTTACTCTCGGACGAGGACCACCGGGGAGCTGTTTTTT. Translating gives CASSYSRTRTTGELFF.